Listed below are T cell receptor beta chains from one sample, sequenced in a study of vaccination effects on CD4 cells after COVID-19. These receptors have no known antigen. Here immunoSEQ multiplex PCR was the method, and the copy in TCRdb shows in-frame clones only, minus some. The top ten clones hold roughly a tenth of a sample with about 28,000 clones, less than 85% of them seen once. Sequencing used CD4+ T cells from PBMCs cultured with HCoV-NL63 spike peptides, obtained after COVID-19 vaccination. All receptors derive from a human donor who received a COVID-19 vaccine. Each CDR3 is given with its conserved first and last residue.

V	length	CDR3
TRBV9	17	CASSERSGRDHYNEQFF
TRBV3-1/TRBV3-2	16	CASSPVTTGSRGEQYF
TRBV29-1	13	CSVDRANTGELFF
TRBV3-1/TRBV3-2	16	CASSPLGSGGSYEQYF
TRBV10-3	16	CAISELTSGGTNTQYF
TRBV29-1	13	CSVEGILAAEAFF
TRBV19	15	CASSMDSIDTDTQYF
TRBV5-1	16	CASSLWSGGTYNEQFF
TRBV27	12	CASSLNGWGYTF
TRBV19	16	CASTQMGRALNYGYTF
TRBV6-6	12	CASSSMNTEAFF
TRBV12-3/TRBV12-4	11	CASSFLLGYTF
TRBV6-6	14	CASKGGTNTGELFF
TRBV27	14	CASSLGRAGEKLFF
TRBV2	12	CASSGGIGTQYF
TRBV4-1	14	CASQGTSGRQTQYF
TRBV27	14	CASSLGVSYNEQFF
TRBV12-3/TRBV12-4	13	CASSPGPNTEAFF
TRBV4-2	14	CASRHEGSSYEQYF
TRBV11-2	12	CASSAYEYGYTF
TRBV6-6	13	CASSYGLGSVAFF
TRBV5-1	13	CASSLGRNYGYTF
TRBV10-2	16	CASSGGSWYGADTQYF
TRBV3-1/TRBV3-2	15	CASSQGGGGNQPQHF
TRBV5-4	15	CASSSGLEGSDEQFF
TRBV11-2	11	CASSLGQGKYF
TRBV29-1	13	CSVEGSGANVLTF
TRBV6-6	12	CASTPGGYGYTF
TRBV27	15	CASSLAGELYNEQFF
TRBV20-1	15	CSASGLAGGLNEQFF
TRBV6-6	14	CASSPQGTNQPQHF
TRBV30	14	CAWSVGARGNEQYF
TRBV6-1	14	CASSESGGRETQYF
TRBV4-1	16	CASSHPGGQAKNIQYF
TRBV7-9	16	CASSPRLAGATYEQYF
TRBV7-9	15	CASSRGTSGGDTQYF
TRBV7-2	13	CASSFFARGELFF
TRBV5-6	16	CASSRRREGPNYGYTF
TRBV9	15	CASEDGAGSGNTIYF
TRBV5-4	14	CASSLEGAVYEQYF
TRBV6-6	11	CASGPWETQYF
TRBV11-2	14	CASSSVGAPDTIYF